This is a list of T cell receptor beta chains from one sample in a study of CD8 T cells in ankylosing spondylitis. Via MiXCR, TCRdb re-called the 5' RACE reads, giving one row per CDR3 protein. This table holds under 150,000 distinct CDR3 sequences, approximately 10% found once. Material for sequencing was blood, either unsorted or a sorted T cell fraction (not recorded which). These receptors all come from a female donor with ankylosing spondylitis or in good health (not recorded which). Both conserved end residues are part of each CDR3. The D gene is left open where the match is weak. Clone size is stated in some rows and not others, as once, few, many or a class when expanded.

d_gene: TRBD2
abundance: many
j_gene: TRBJ2-3
v_gene: TRBV20-1
CDR3aa: CSAPEEGGPRTDTQYF
CDR3nt: TGCAGTGCCCCCGAGGAGGGAGGGCCTCGCACAGATACGCAGTATTTT

d_gene: -
abundance: many
j_gene: TRBJ2-7
v_gene: TRBV10-1
CDR3aa: CASSAGSDEQYF
CDR3nt: TGCGCCAGCAGTGCCGGGTCCGACGAGCAGTACTTC

d_gene: -
abundance: -
j_gene: TRBJ2-5
v_gene: TRBV7-9
CDR3aa: CASVRGRETQYF
CDR3nt: TGTGCCAGCGTACGAGGACGGGAGACCCAGTACTTC

d_gene: -
abundance: few
j_gene: TRBJ1-5
v_gene: TRBV10-3
CDR3aa: CAISDPTNNQPQHF
CDR3nt: TGTGCCATCAGTGACCCCACGAACAATCAGCCCCAGCATTTT

d_gene: -
abundance: many
j_gene: TRBJ2-1
v_gene: TRBV2
CDR3aa: CATRGRDFINEQFF
CDR3nt: TGTGCCACCAGAGGTCGGGACTTTATCAATGAGCAGTTCTTC

d_gene: TRBD1
abundance: many
j_gene: TRBJ2-3
v_gene: TRBV7-2
CDR3aa: CASSSLDRGISTDTQYF
CDR3nt: TGTGCCAGCAGCTCGCTGGACAGGGGGATTAGCACAGATACGCAGTATTTT

d_gene: TRBD1
abundance: many
j_gene: TRBJ1-2
v_gene: TRBV5-1
CDR3aa: CASRLSGTDYGYTF
CDR3nt: TGCGCCAGCCGCCTGTCCGGGACAGACTATGGCTACACCTTC

d_gene: -
abundance: many
j_gene: TRBJ2-1
v_gene: TRBV5-1
CDR3aa: CASSLPQGRFYNEQFF
CDR3nt: TGCGCCAGCAGCTTGCCCCAGGGGCGGTTTTACAATGAGCAGTTCTTC

d_gene: -
abundance: -
j_gene: TRBJ2-4
v_gene: TRBV12-3/TRBV12-4
CDR3aa: CASRGLVGVGIEYF
CDR3nt: -

d_gene: TRBD1
abundance: -
j_gene: TRBJ1-1
v_gene: TRBV7-2
CDR3aa: CASSLVGQGTANTEAFF
CDR3nt: TGTGCCAGCAGCTTAGTGGGACAGGGGACGGCGAACACTGAAGCTTTCTTT

d_gene: TRBD1
abundance: many
j_gene: TRBJ1-1
v_gene: TRBV7-2
CDR3aa: CASSFGSGGLGTEAFF
CDR3nt: TGTGCCAGCAGCTTTGGGTCAGGGGGCCTAGGGACTGAAGCTTTCTTT

d_gene: -
abundance: many
j_gene: TRBJ2-7
v_gene: TRBV5-1
CDR3aa: CGRQEVLEQYF
CDR3nt: TGCGGCCGACAGGAGGTTCTTGAGCAGTACTTC

d_gene: TRBD1
abundance: many
j_gene: TRBJ2-3
v_gene: TRBV5-5
CDR3aa: CASSSGTGWSDTQYF
CDR3nt: TGTGCCAGCAGCTCAGGGACAGGGTGGTCGGATACGCAGTATTTT

d_gene: -
abundance: many
j_gene: TRBJ2-3
v_gene: TRBV20-1
CDR3aa: CSAPTGVKGTDTQYF
CDR3nt: TGCAGTGCCCCTACCGGCGTTAAAGGCACAGATACGCAGTATTTT

d_gene: -
abundance: many
j_gene: TRBJ1-1
v_gene: TRBV20-1
CDR3aa: CSARADMGLEAFF
CDR3nt: TGCAGTGCTAGAGCTGACATGGGTCTTGAAGCTTTCTTT

d_gene: -
abundance: many
j_gene: TRBJ1-3
v_gene: TRBV5-1
CDR3aa: CASSDGTNGNTIYF
CDR3nt: TGCGCCAGCAGTGATGGGACAAACGGAAACACCATATATTTT